These 29 T cell receptor beta chains were all obtained from the same sample, sequenced in a study of shared clonotypes between healthy human individuals. Here immunoSEQ multiplex PCR was the method, and the copy in TCRdb shows in-frame clones only, minus some. The sample has roughly 2.5 million clones, approximately 92% seen once. Sequenced material: naive CD4+ T cells sorted from blood. Subset denoted: CD45RA+ positively selected. Every receptor here comes from a man aged 18 to 29 in good health.

The chain combines TRBV4-3 with TRBJ2-3; 10 bases align to TRBD2. Germline lookup yields CDR1 LGHNA and CDR2 YSLEER. The ends lost 0 bases at V and 6 bases at J; junction bases unmatched: 0. This CDR3 has 14 amino acids. In nucleotides, the CDR3 is TGCGCCAGCAGCCAAGATAGCGGGAGGGATACGCAGTATTTT. Translation gives CASSQDSGRDTQYF.

This chain connects TRBV19 to TRBJ2-3, with D tentatively TRBD1 or TRBD2 (5 bases each). V lost 0 bases to trimming and J lost 1 base, with 11 bases between them. This CDR3 has 16 amino acids. Germline V CDR1 and CDR2: LNHDA, SQIVND (reference sequence). DNA of the CDR3: TGTGCCAGTAGTATAGAGCCGGGACGGCGCACAGATACGCAGTATTTT. Translated, it gives CASSIEPGRRTDTQYF. Drawing the rest from reference TRBV19 and TRBJ2-3, the complete variable domain is DGGITQSPKYLFRKEGQNVTLSCEQNLNHDAMYWYRQDPGQGLRLIYYSQIVNDFQKGDIAEGYSVSREKKESFPLTVTSAQKNPTAFYLCASSIEPGRRTDTQYFGPGTRLTVL.

Worth noting for this clone: Other DNA sequences in the sample encode the same CDR3. V gene TRBV6-1 combines with J gene TRBJ1-1; D perhaps matches TRBD1 (6 bases). The CDR3 has 13 amino acids. The germline V gene has CDR1 MNHNS and CDR2 SASEGT. V lost 4 bases to trimming and J lost 1 base, with 7 bases between them. CDR3 sequence: CASSAQGNTEAFF. CDR3 sequence (DNA): TGTGCCAGCAGTGCACAGGGGAACACTGAAGCTTTCTTT.

This sequence joins TRBV7-2 and TRBJ2-1; D remains unclear. The CDR3 sequence is 18 residues long. Trimming cost V 1 base and J 0 bases, with 16 bases left between them. Germline loops: CDR1 SGHTA, CDR2 FQGNSA. The CDR3 nucleotides are TGTGCCAGCAGCTTAGAGGGCGGATTTGGAAGCTCCTACAATGAGCAGTTCTTC. Residues: CASSLEGGFGSSYNEQFF.

The V and J genes are TRBV10-3 and TRBJ1-3; possibly TRBD1 for D (6 bases). CDR1 is ENHRY, CDR2 SYGVKD, per germline. The CDR3 has 12 residues. Trimming took 11 bases from V and 2 from J, leaving 10 bases between them. The CDR3 sequence is CAGQTPGNTIYF. CDR3 bases: TGTGCCGGACAGACCCCTGGAAACACCATATATTTT.

V is TRBV5-1 and J is TRBJ2-7; 9 bases are a match to TRBD2. Germline CDR1 reads SGHRS; CDR2 reads YFSETQ. The trim removed 4 bases at V and 2 bases at J, leaving 4 bases unmatched. The CDR3 runs to 14 residues. The CDR3 sequence is CASSPSSGAYEQYF. CDR3 sequence (DNA): TGCGCCAGCAGCCCCTCTAGCGGGGCCTACGAGCAGTACTTC.

The CDR3, as DNA: TGTGCCAGCAGCAATTGGTTCGCAGCTGGTCACTCTGGAAACACCATATATTTT. Its protein is CASSNWFAAGHSGNTIYF. V is TRBV21-1 and J is TRBJ1-3. TRBV21-1 is termed a pseudogene. The length of the CDR3 is 18 residues.

The sample holds a few counts of this clone. In nucleotides, the CDR3 is TGTGCCAGCTCACCAGACATTTTGAGCTCCTATAATTCACCCCTCCACTTT. This gives the protein CASSPDILSSYNSPLHF. This sequence joins TRBV18 and TRBJ1-6; no clear D gene. The CDR3 loop spans 17 amino acids. CDR1 and CDR2 (germline): KGHSH, LQKENI. With 2 bases removed from V and 0 bases from J, the gap between germline ends came to 11 bases.

This clone was picked up one time. The gene calls are TRBV4-3 and TRBJ2-3; D is uncertain. The CDR3 totals 16 residues. Germline V gene lookup returns CDR1 LGHNA and CDR2 YSLEER. The ends were cut back, 3 bases at V and 1 base at J, with 14 bases in the middle. CDR3 sequence (DNA): TGCGCCAGCAGCCAGGCCCCGGCTGGCGGCACAGATACGCAGTATTTT. Protein sequence: CASSQAPAGGTDTQYF.

The V gene is TRBV6-6, the J gene TRBJ2-1; 10 bases align to TRBD2. Germline lookup yields CDR1 MNHNY and CDR2 SVGAGI (reference sequence). The CDR3 is 16 residues long. V trimming: 2 bases; J trimming: 4 bases; junction bases outside the gene matches: 5. In nucleotides, the CDR3 is TGTGCCAGCAGTTACACCGCTAGCGGGGGATACAATGAGCAGTTCTTC. Its translation: CASSYTASGGYNEQFF.

This sequence joins TRBV7-9 and TRBJ1-1; TRBD1 might be the D (5 bases). Trimming took 5 bases from V and 0 from J, leaving 10 bases between them. Germline assignment: CDR1 SEHNR and CDR2 FQNEAQ (reference sequence). The CDR3 is 14 amino acids. CDR3 amino acids: CASSPRGMNTEAFF. The CDR3 region has the DNA TGTGCCAGCAGCCCCCGGGGCATGAACACTGAAGCTTTCTTT. The whole variable domain, remainder taken from reference TRBV7-9 and TRBJ1-1, is DTGVSQNPRHKITKRGQNVTFRCDPISEHNRLYWYRQTLGQGPEFLTYFQNEAQLEKSRLLSDRFSAERPKGSFSTLEIQRTEQGDSAMYLCASSPRGMNTEAFFGQGTRLTVV.

The rearrangement joins TRBV29-1 to TRBJ2-3, with 9 positions matching TRBD2. This CDR3 has 15 amino acids. Unmatched junction bases numbered 14, after V lost 6 bases and J lost 7 bases. Per germline, CDR1 SQVTM and CDR2 ANQGSEA. CDR3 sequence (DNA): TGCAGCGTCGTGCGGCTAGCGGGAACCCCCTATACGCAGTATTTT. This gives the protein CSVVRLAGTPYTQYF.

This chain joins TRBV30 and TRBJ1-4; D remains unclear. Deletions cut 0 bases from V and 6 bases from J, with 8 bases between. The CDR3 has 13 residues. The V gene's germline CDR1 is GTSNPN and CDR2 SVGIG (reference sequence). CDR3 protein: CAWSVRVDEKLFF. The CDR3 region has the DNA TGTGCCTGGAGTGTACGGGTGGATGAAAAACTGTTTTTT.

The genes are TRBV5-4 and TRBJ1-1; D possibly corresponds to TRBD1 (5 bases). The CDR3 is 13 amino acids. Germline V lookup: CDR1 SGHNT, CDR2 YYREEE (reference sequence). The germline V and J ends were trimmed by 4 bases and 3 bases, with 10 bases remaining between them. CDR3 residues: CASSPRDYTEAFF. The DNA for the CDR3 is TGTGCCAGCAGCCCCCGGGACTACACTGAAGCTTTCTTT.

V gene TRBV19 combines with J gene TRBJ1-5, with a tentative D call TRBD1 (6 bases). Germline CDR1 reads LNHDA; CDR2 reads SQIVND (reference sequence). This CDR3 spans 16 amino acids. V was pared by 1 base and J by 6 bases, with 16 bases between. The chain's CDR3 is CASSIGGAWSGQPQHF. CDR3 in DNA: TGTGCCAGTAGTATAGGGGGGGCCTGGTCAGGTCAGCCCCAGCATTTT.

The chain employs TRBV6-6 and TRBJ2-2; either TRBD1 or TRBD2 may supply D (5 bases each). The ends were cut back, 2 bases at V and 4 bases at J, with 11 bases in the middle. Germline lookup yields CDR1 MNHNY and CDR2 SVGAGI (reference sequence). The CDR3 contains 15 residues. The CDR3: CASSYGAGTTGELFF. As DNA, the CDR3 is TGTGCCAGCAGTTACGGGGCAGGGACCACCGGGGAGCTGTTTTTT.

This clone has more than one count but fewer than ten. Different DNA sequences within this sample yield the same CDR3. The rearrangement joins TRBV5-1 to TRBJ1-5, with TRBD1 matching 9 bases. Unmatched junction bases numbered 4, after V lost 4 bases and J lost 2 bases. Germline V gives CDR1 SGHRS, CDR2 YFSETQ. There are 15 residues in the CDR3. The CDR3 protein is CASSPGQGGNQPQHF. CDR3 DNA: TGCGCCAGCAGCCCGGGACAGGGCGGCAATCAGCCCCAGCATTTT.

The V and J genes are TRBV14 and TRBJ2-2, with 9 bases that match TRBD1. This CDR3 contains 17 residues. The J segment lost 9 bases and the V segment lost 0 bases, leaving 11 bases of the junction unmatched. The germline V gene has CDR1 SGHDN and CDR2 FVKESK. The CDR3 protein is CASSQEGTGLRGWELFF. In DNA form, the CDR3 reads TGTGCCAGCAGCCAAGAGGGGACAGGGCTCCGTGGATGGGAGCTGTTTTTT.

The chain uses TRBV29-1 and TRBJ2-5; a weak D match, TRBD2 (5 bases). The end of the DNA aligns better with TRBJ2-7, so the J call may be wrong. Germline CDR1 SQVTM, CDR2 ANQGSEA. The CDR3 is made up of 15 amino acids. The CDR3 nucleotides are TGCAGCGTTCTGGGTGGGAGTCTCAGTTCCTACGAGCAGTACTTC. Its translation is CSVLGGSLSSYEQYF.

As to this clone: The same CDR3 arises from other DNA sequences in this sample as well. This sequence joins TRBV29-1 and TRBJ2-7; D call uncertain. Germline V gives CDR1 SQVTM, CDR2 ANQGSEA. V was shortened by 4 bases and J by 2 bases, with 9 bases between the two germline ends. CDR3 length: 12 amino acids. CDR3: CSVASGPYEQYF. The CDR3 DNA follows: TGCAGCGTTGCGTCTGGTCCCTACGAGCAGTACTTC.

The rearrangement joins TRBV4-3 to TRBJ1-3; 9 bases line up with TRBD1. CDR1 and CDR2 (germline): LGHNA, YSLEER. V shed 2 bases, J shed 3 bases, and the junction held 8 bases outside the gene matches. CDR3 length equals 17 residues. This chain's CDR3 is CASSQSRGQGFGNTIYF. The CDR3 DNA sequence: TGCGCCAGCAGCCAAAGCCGGGGACAGGGCTTTGGAAACACCATATATTTT.

CDR3 sequence reads: CASQRDSNQPQHF. CDR3 coding DNA: TGTGCCAGCCAAAGGGACAGCAATCAGCCCCAGCATTTT. The chain couples TRBV6-5 to TRBJ1-5, with D perhaps TRBD1 (5 bases). The CDR3 is 13 amino acids. Germline CDR1 and CDR2: MNHEY and SVGAGI. Trimming cost V 8 bases and J 1 base, with 9 bases left between them.

The genes are TRBV19 and TRBJ1-2; D is uncertain. The V gene lost 3 bases and the J gene lost 5 bases, with 10 bases spanning the gap. This CDR3 contains 13 residues. Germline V gives CDR1 LNHDA, CDR2 SQIVND (reference sequence). The CDR3 nucleotides read TGTGCCAGTAGTATCGGACTCCCATATGGCTACACCTTC. Amino acid sequence: CASSIGLPYGYTF. The full variable domain, its missing parts supplied by reference TRBV19 and TRBJ1-2, is DGGITQSPKYLFRKEGQNVTLSCEQNLNHDAMYWYRQDPGQGLRLIYYSQIVNDFQKGDIAEGYSVSREKKESFPLTVTSAQKNPTAFYLCASSIGLPYGYTFGSGTRLTVV.

The chain links TRBV30 to TRBJ2-7, with unresolved D. In germline, CDR1 is GTSNPN, CDR2 SVGIG (reference sequence). Trimming took 4 bases from V and 0 from J, leaving 10 bases between them. The CDR3 extends over 13 amino acids. The CDR3 is CAWNAASSYEQYF. CDR3 sequence (DNA): TGTGCCTGGAACGCGGCGAGCTCCTACGAGCAGTACTTC.

The J gene is TRBJ2-7, the V gene TRBV6-6; D may correspond to TRBD1 or TRBD2 (5 bases each). Germline loops: CDR1 MNHNY, CDR2 SVGAGI (reference sequence). Deletions cut 6 bases from V and 0 bases from J, with 18 bases between. This CDR3 comprises 16 residues. The CDR3: CASSPGSGSSSYEQYF. The DNA for the CDR3 is TGTGCCAGCAGCCCAGGGTCGGGGTCAAGCTCCTACGAGCAGTACTTC.

This chain uses TRBV30 with TRBJ1-6, with 7 positions matching TRBD1. V shed 0 bases and J 6 bases; nucleotides not matched to a gene: 8. The CDR3 extends over 16 amino acids. The V gene's germline CDR1 is GTSNPN and CDR2 SVGIG (reference sequence). CDR3 sequence: CAWSVPRGGTNSPLHF. Written as DNA, the CDR3 is TGTGCCTGGAGTGTCCCCAGGGGGGGGACTAATTCACCCCTCCACTTT.

This chain joins TRBV7-2 and TRBJ2-4; 8 nucleotides agree with TRBD1. This CDR3 comprises 15 residues. The germline V gene has CDR1 SGHTA and CDR2 FQGNSA. After removal of 5 bases from V and 8 bases from J, the junction contained 11 bases not matched to a gene. DNA for the CDR3: TGTGCCAGCAGCCCAACAGGGGGGAGATCGGACATTCAGTACTTC. Translation gives CASSPTGGRSDIQYF.

The V gene is TRBV6-1, the J gene TRBJ2-7, with D possibly being TRBD1 or TRBD2 (5 bases each). V lost 7 bases, J lost 3 bases, and 19 bases lay in between. The CDR3 spans 15 residues. Looked up from germline, CDR1 is MNHNS and CDR2 is SASEGT. Here the CDR3 reads CASIPIGAFFYEQYF. The CDR3 DNA reads TGTGCCAGCATCCCAATCGGGGCCTTTTTCTACGAGCAGTACTTC.

The J gene is TRBJ1-2, the V gene TRBV6-1, with D tentatively TRBD1 (6 bases). The CDR3 sequence is 13 residues long. Germline lookup yields CDR1 MNHNS and CDR2 SASEGT. V lost 1 base and J lost 7, with 10 bases in between. The CDR3 reads CASSEGAGAGYTF. The CDR3 coding sequence is TGTGCCAGCAGTGAAGGTGCAGGGGCTGGCTACACCTTC.